A selection of T cell receptor beta chains follows, all from one sample in a study of monozygotic twins with cystic fibrosis. Libraries were prepared by immunoSEQ multiplex PCR; TCRdb keeps only in-frame clonotypes and omits some of them. The sample records tens of thousands of clones, around 97% being singletons. The material sequenced was blood. The receptors come from a girl aged 10-17 years with cystic fibrosis. Both conserved end residues are trimmed from each CDR3.

TRBV19	ASSRREGEDTQY
TRBV6-6	ASSYQASGSHEQF
TRBV7-9	ASSRVRPGANYGYT
TRBV4-2	ASSQDRRERSKNIQY
TRBV5-8	ASSLVSSGTLYEQY
TRBV29-1	SVGWNTEAF
TRBV10-3	ATSVHELAELRNEQF
TRBV27	ASRERDRGRMGAF
TRBV10-1	ASSSETSGSTDTQY
TRBV4-3	ASSPRTGGSSHGYT
TRBV27	ASSGTGGVYTEAF
TRBV7-2	ASSSSMNTEAF
TRBV6-5	ASSYSYRGRIYGYT
TRBV7-9	ASSQQGGTEAF
TRBV5-4	ASSSRDYTDTQY
TRBV29-1	SVEGTARTGELF
TRBV9	ASSAGTGREKLF
TRBV9	ASSALGSSYEQY
TRBV7-6	ASSLEQGALTGELF
TRBV7-7	ASSLIYSPLTGANVLT
TRBV9	ASSLLAGGETQY
TRBV14	ASSQAMGAGYT
TRBV7-9	ASSPKFREGAEAF
TRBV14	ASSDRGSLGEQY
TRBV4-3	ASSLHPQGPGATEAF
TRBV27	ASSRQGFTDTQY
TRBV6-1	ASSLTVTNEKLF
TRBV7-2	ASSDQGWGNTEAF
TRBV7-9	ASSPTGTGYNYGYT
TRBV4-2	ASRALPGRKFSSYNEQF
TRBV9	ASSVVGGMDTEAF
TRBV5-4	ASSLAPGTGNYYEQY
TRBV7-3	ASSLSGQQAF
TRBV27	ASSFLDTTDTQY
TRBV4-3	ASSPGNYGYT
TRBV5-4	ASSLSGTLNEKLF
TRBV9	ASSVETGIAGSSYNEQF
TRBV18	ASSRRQNSGNTIY
TRBV11-3	ASSSTSVETQY
TRBV9	ASSGTGGSTEAF
TRBV2	ASYLARSYEQY
TRBV9	ASSVGGTREQY
TRBV19	ASSIVLAGGNEQF
TRBV11-3	ASSRGGLGSADTQY
TRBV30	AWSADRNTEAF
TRBV6-4	ASKEGPRDYEQY
TRBV28	ASSPTLKQGQGGTNTEAF
TRBV5-4	ASSSLERTGNTEAF
TRBV28	ASRTPGLSPGYT
TRBV7-2	ASSLVPVNTEAF
TRBV7-8	ASSPTRQGGGTEAF
TRBV30	AWSVNREVYEQY